Below are 8 T cell receptor beta chains sequenced from a single sample in a study of shared clonotypes between healthy human individuals. Generated by immunoSEQ multiplex PCR, the TCRdb table keeps only in-frame clones and is missing some. This sample has some 2.4 million clones; 93% occur once, and the top ten carry more than 0.35%. Sequenced input: naive CD4+ T cells from PBMCs. Subset meaning: CD45RA+ positively selected. The receptors come from a man aged 18 to 30 in good health. Some clones in this sample may be carry-over from other donors' samples.

V is TRBV7-6 and J is TRBJ2-5; TRBD2 is a possible D gene (7 bases). The CDR3 extends over 15 amino acids. CDR1 is SGHVS, CDR2 FNYEAQ, per germline. Trimming shortened V by 5 bases and J by 4 bases, and 17 bases separated the two germline ends. The CDR3 DNA follows: TGTGCCAGCAGCCCCAGTGGGGGGGCCGGAGAGACCCAGTACTTC. Amino acid sequence: CASSPSGGAGETQYF.

The rearrangement joins TRBV30 to TRBJ1-2; D is perhaps TRBD1 (6 bases). The V gene lost 3 bases and the J gene lost 7 bases, with 12 bases spanning the gap. Germline CDR1 GTSNPN, CDR2 SVGIG (reference sequence). The CDR3 runs to 12 residues. CDR3 sequence reads: CAWSQDSSGYTF. The CDR3 coding sequence is TGTGCCTGGAGCCAGGACAGTAGTGGCTACACCTTC. The full variable domain, in which reference TRBV30 and TRBJ1-2 provide the parts outside the CDR3, is SQTIHQWPATLVQPVGSPLSLECTVEGTSNPNLYWYRQAAGRGLQLLFYSVGIGQISSEVPQNLSASRPQDRQFILSSKKLLLSDSGFYLCAWSQDSSGYTFGSGTRLTVV.

CDR3 bases: TGCGCCAGCAGCCAAGATGCAGGCAGGGTCCAAGAGACCCAGTACTTC. It translates to CASSQDAGRVQETQYF. The J gene is TRBJ2-5, the V gene TRBV4-1; a weak D match, TRBD1 (5 bases). Germline assignment: CDR1 MGHRA and CDR2 YSYEKL. The CDR3 contains 16 residues. V was pared by 0 bases and J by 1 base, with 12 bases between.

J is TRBJ2-7 and V is TRBV6-5; tentatively, D is TRBD1 (6 bases). CDR1 is MNHEY, CDR2 SVGAGI, per germline. The CDR3 is 16 residues long. V was shortened by 0 bases and J by 0 bases, with 12 bases between the two germline ends. The CDR3: CASSYSPGVLSYEQYF. In nucleotides, the CDR3 is TGTGCCAGCAGTTACTCCCCAGGGGTCCTCTCCTACGAGCAGTACTTC.

CDR3 sequence (DNA): TGTGCCAGCAGGACGCCGGGGTACTATGGCTACACCTTC. This gives the protein CASRTPGYYGYTF. The gene calls are TRBV6-5 and TRBJ1-2; D gene ambiguous. The CDR3 runs to 13 residues. CDR1 and CDR2 from the germline V gene are MNHEY and SVGAGI. The V end was cut by 6 bases, the J end by 3 bases, with 11 bases between.

This chain links TRBV18 with TRBJ1-4, with 8 bases identical to TRBD1. The junction had 7 bases not matched to a gene; V was cut back by 3 bases and J by 7 bases. The CDR3 sequence is 15 residues long. In germline, CDR1 is KGHSH, CDR2 LQKENI. The CDR3 loop reads CASSPQGAVGEKLFF. The CDR3 DNA reads as TGTGCCAGCTCACCCCAGGGGGCCGTCGGTGAAAAACTGTTTTTT.

This clone was seen a handful of times. The chain carries TRBV18 and TRBJ2-5; 8 bases map to TRBD2. In germline, CDR1 is KGHSH, CDR2 LQKENI. There are 14 residues in the CDR3. The ends lost 2 bases at V and 5 bases at J; junction bases unmatched: 4. CDR3 protein: CASSPSQRGETQYF. The CDR3 nucleotides are TGTGCCAGCTCACCATCCCAGCGGGGGGAGACCCAGTACTTC.

The rearrangement links TRBV5-4 to TRBJ2-2, with 7 bases fitting TRBD2. The length of the CDR3 is 16 residues. V lost 3 bases, J lost 2 bases, and 7 bases stayed unmatched. Germline-derived CDR1 and CDR2 are SGHNT and YYREEE (reference sequence). The CDR3 bases are TGTGCCAGCAGCTCCGGCGGGGGTCCCAACACCGGGGAGCTGTTTTTT. Protein: CASSSGGGPNTGELFF.